This T cell receptor (beta chain) emerged from a study of beta chain features in type 1 diabetes. Findings and limits, study-wide: PCR might favor shorter templates, but any such skew would affect patients and controls equally. Within patients, naive, central memory and Treg TCRB repertoires seemed more similar than within healthy donors.

The sample holds a few counts of this clone. Its antigen is currently unknown. The trim removed 0 bases at V and 3 bases at J, leaving 3 bases unmatched. Germline-derived CDR1 and CDR2 are SGHAT and FQNNGV. The CDR3 spans 15 residues. Sorting based on CD45RO/CCR7/CD25/CD127/CD95/CD27 separated CD4+ naive, central memory, regulatory and stem cell-like memory cells. Expressed TCRB transcripts were sequenced after all isolated RNA was converted to cDNA. Here immunoSEQ multiplex PCR was the method, and the copy in TCRdb shows in-frame clones only, minus some. The sample has about 150,000 clones; under 9.5% are singletons.

The sequence derives from a man between 18 and 29 years old in good health. The J gene is TRBJ2-3, the V gene TRBV11-2; 7 bases fit TRBD2. Input material: central memory CD4+ T cells from blood. CDR3 in amino acids: CASSLESSGTDTQYF. CDR3 DNA sequence: TGTGCCAGCAGCTTAGAGAGTAGCGGGACAGATACGCAGTATTTT. Based on the CDR3 plus reference TRBV11-2 and TRBJ2-3, the full variable domain is EAGVAQSPRYKIIEKRQSVAFWCNPISGHATLYWYQQILGQGPKLLIQFQNNGVVDDSQLPKDRFSAERLKGVDSTLKIQPAKLEDSAVYLCASSLESSGTDTQYFGPGTRLTVL.